Following are 32 T cell receptor beta chains from one sample sequenced in a study of shared clonotypes between healthy human individuals. Profiled with immunoSEQ multiplex PCR; TCRdb holds only in-frame clones, not every one. The repertoire consists of 2 million to 2.5 million clones, with 85% to 95% occurring once and the leading ten covering 0.3% to 0.4%. The sequencing input was naive CD4+ T cells from PBMCs. Indicated subset: CD45RA+ positively selected. These receptors were collected from a man aged 18 to 29 in good health. Some clones in this sample may be carry-over from other donors' samples.

The rearrangement links TRBV5-4 to TRBJ1-1; perhaps TRBD1 as D (6 bases). The CDR3 loop spans 13 amino acids. V lost 0 bases, J lost 7 bases, and 10 bases lay in between. Germline CDR1 and CDR2: SGHNT and YYREEE (reference sequence). Here the CDR3 reads CASSLGGRSEAFF. CDR3 nucleotide sequence: TGTGCCAGCAGCTTGGGGGGGCGCAGTGAAGCTTTCTTT.

The chain couples TRBV6-5 to TRBJ1-1; 10 bases agree with TRBD1. Per the germline V gene, CDR1 is MNHEY and CDR2 is SVGAGI. Losses at the gene ends were 6 bases for V and 3 bases for J; bases not matched to a gene: 4. CDR3 length equals 14 residues. The CDR3 nucleotides are TGTGCCAGCAGACGGACAGGGGGTCACACTGAAGCTTTCTTT. Residues: CASRRTGGHTEAFF.

The J gene is TRBJ2-7, the V gene TRBV4-1; D may correspond to TRBD1 or TRBD2 (6 bases each). V lost 1 base and J lost 0, with 13 bases in between. CDR1 and CDR2 (germline): MGHRA, YSYEKL. The CDR3 covers 16 residues. The CDR3 region has the DNA TGCGCCAGCAGCCAAGGGAGGGGCAGGGGCTCCTACGAGCAGTACTTC. Protein: CASSQGRGRGSYEQYF.

The CDR3 region has the DNA TGCGCCAGCAGCCAAGGTGGGGGGGCGGTGGGGAACACTGAAGCTTTCTTT. This sequence encodes CASSQGGGAVGNTEAFF. The chain employs TRBV4-1 and TRBJ1-1, with a weak D call TRBD1 (6 bases). Germline V lookup: CDR1 MGHRA, CDR2 YSYEKL. V lost 1 base, J lost 1 base, and 16 bases lay in between. The CDR3 covers 17 residues.

The chain uses TRBV7-9 and TRBJ2-1; 8 positions agree with TRBD1. The germline CDR1 and CDR2 sequences are SEHNR and FQNEAQ (reference sequence). With V trimmed by 5 bases and J by 7 bases, 10 bases remained unmatched. The CDR3 runs 15 residues. CDR3 protein: CASSAPGTGMNEQFF. The CDR3 nucleotides read TGTGCCAGCAGCGCCCCCGGGACAGGTATGAATGAGCAGTTCTTC.

As concerns this clone: The sample contains more than one DNA sequence encoding this CDR3. The rearrangement links TRBV11-3 to TRBJ2-2; the D gene could be TRBD1 or TRBD2 (5 bases each). CDR1 and CDR2 (germline): SGHNT, YENEEA. Trimming removed 1 base from V and 0 bases from J, with 6 bases in between. This CDR3 spans 15 amino acids. The CDR3 loop reads CASSLGGSNTGELFF. The CDR3 nucleotides are TGTGCCAGCAGCTTAGGGGGGTCGAACACCGGGGAGCTGTTTTTT.

The rearrangement uses TRBV28 and TRBJ2-5; D perhaps matches TRBD2 (6 bases). The CDR3 has 11 amino acids. Trimming left V 10 bases short and J 5 bases short, with 11 bases between. From germline, CDR1 is MDHEN and CDR2 SYDVKM. DNA for the CDR3: TGTGCCACCAGGAGGGCCGAGACCCAGTACTTC. Residues: CATRRAETQYF.

The chain is built from TRBV28 and TRBJ2-7, with 7 bases fitting TRBD1. J gave up 1 base and V 6 bases, and 6 bases lay outside the gene matches. The CDR3 contains 14 residues. Germline CDR1 MDHEN, CDR2 SYDVKM. CDR3 DNA: TGTGCCAGCAGATTACAGGGACAGTCCTACGAGCAGTACTTC. Protein product: CASRLQGQSYEQYF.

The rearrangement uses TRBV6-6 and TRBJ1-4; D is undetermined. With 2 bases removed from V and 4 bases from J, the gap between germline ends came to 5 bases. This CDR3 has 13 residues. Germline V gene lookup returns CDR1 MNHNY and CDR2 SVGAGI (reference sequence). This CDR3 reads CASSYQYNEKLFF. The CDR3 nucleotides are TGTGCCAGCAGTTACCAATATAATGAAAAACTGTTTTTT.

For this clone: The identical CDR3 is also encoded by other nucleotide sequences in the sample. The chain combines TRBV27 with TRBJ2-7, with 7 bases fitting TRBD2. CDR3 size: 14 residues. The germline CDR1 and CDR2 sequences are MNHEY and SMNVEV (reference sequence). The J segment lost 0 bases and the V segment lost 6 bases, leaving 5 bases of the junction unmatched. CDR3 amino acids: CASRRGSSSYEQYF. CDR3 sequence (DNA): TGTGCCAGCAGGCGGGGGTCGAGCTCCTACGAGCAGTACTTC.

J is TRBJ2-7 and V is TRBV7-2, with D tentatively TRBD2 (6 bases). This CDR3 spans 14 amino acids. Germline values: CDR1 SGHTA, CDR2 FQGNSA. V lost 1 base and J lost 6, with 13 bases in between. This chain's CDR3 is CASSLERVRGEQYF. For the CDR3, the DNA is TGTGCCAGCAGCTTAGAGCGGGTTCGAGGCGAGCAGTACTTC.

As to this clone: This CDR3 is also generated by other DNA sequences in the sample. This sequence joins TRBV9 and TRBJ2-3; D uncertain. Germline-derived CDR1 and CDR2 are SGDLS and YYNGEE. The CDR3 contains 14 residues. V was pared by 0 bases and J by 4 bases, with 9 bases between. CDR3 sequence reads: CASSVGPLSDTQYF. The CDR3 nucleotides are TGTGCCAGCAGCGTAGGTCCGTTGTCAGATACGCAGTATTTT.

The chain has TRBV2 and TRBJ2-3; maybe TRBD2 (5 bases). Trimming took off 3 bases at V and 0 bases at J, with 13 bases between the two ends. The CDR3 covers 16 residues. CDR1 is SNHLY, CDR2 FYNNEI, per germline. CDR3: CASSEQRSFSTDTQYF. CDR3 bases: TGTGCCAGCAGTGAGCAGCGGAGTTTTAGCACAGATACGCAGTATTTT.

The V call is TRBV9, the J call TRBJ2-1; D unresolved. CDR1 and CDR2 (germline): SGDLS, YYNGEE. This CDR3 is 12 amino acids long. The V gene lost 4 bases and the J gene lost 5 bases, with 7 bases spanning the gap. DNA for the CDR3: TGTGCCAGCAGCCCAAACCACAATGAGCAGTTCTTC. Translation: CASSPNHNEQFF.

The chain has TRBV5-6 and TRBJ1-4; D is undetermined. This CDR3 region has 17 residues. Trimming removed 3 bases from V and 0 bases from J, with 15 bases in between. Germline V gene lookup returns CDR1 SGHDT and CDR2 YYEEEE. The CDR3 spells CASSSALGRTTNEKLFF. CDR3 coding DNA: TGTGCCAGCAGCTCCGCACTAGGGAGAACAACTAATGAAAAACTGTTTTTT.

As regards this clone: This same CDR3 is encoded by further DNA sequences in the sample. The rearrangement uses TRBV9 and TRBJ2-1; D may be TRBD1 (6 bases). The V end lost 0 bases, the J end lost 6 bases, and 7 bases lay between the germline ends. Germline CDR1 reads SGDLS; CDR2 reads YYNGEE. CDR3 length equals 13 residues. The CDR3 region is CASSVGGGNEQFF. CDR3 nucleotide sequence: TGTGCCAGCAGCGTAGGAGGGGGCAATGAGCAGTTCTTC. Filled out from reference TRBV9 and TRBJ2-1, the complete variable domain reads DSGVTQTPKHLITATGQRVTLRCSPRSGDLSVYWYQQSLDQGLQFLIQYYNGEERAKGNILERFSAQQFPDLHSELNLSSLELGDSALYFCASSVGGGNEQFFGPGTRLTVL.

This clone showed up just once. This sequence joins TRBV5-4 and TRBJ1-1, with D perhaps TRBD1 (5 bases). Germline assignment: CDR1 SGHNT and CDR2 YYREEE (reference sequence). The CDR3 loop spans 16 amino acids. Trimming shortened V by 0 bases and J by 1 base, and 13 bases separated the two germline ends. CDR3 residues: CASSLGGWPRNTEAFF. DNA for the CDR3: TGTGCCAGCAGCTTGGGGGGGTGGCCCCGGAACACTGAAGCTTTCTTT.

The rearrangement uses TRBV11-3 and TRBJ2-5, with D possibly TRBD2 on 5 matching bases. Per germline, CDR1 SGHNT and CDR2 YENEEA. Trimming cost V 5 bases and J 1 base, with 14 bases left between them. This CDR3 has 15 residues. The CDR3 DNA is TGTGCCAGCAGCCCCGGAGGTACCGGCCAAGAGACCCAGTACTTC. It is translated as CASSPGGTGQETQYF. Variable domain in full (rest from reference TRBV11-3 and TRBJ2-5): EAGVVQSPRYKIIEKKQPVAFWCNPISGHNTLYWYLQNLGQGPELLIRYENEEAVDDSQLPKDRFSAERLKGVDSTLKIQPAELGDSAVYLCASSPGGTGQETQYFGPGTRLLVL.

The rearrangement links TRBV28 to TRBJ2-1; the match to TRBD2 covers 9 bases. This CDR3 is built from 15 residues. Trimming took 5 bases from V and 8 from J; bases not matched to a gene: 10. CDR1 and CDR2 (germline): MDHEN, SYDVKM. DNA for the CDR3: TGTGCCAGCAGTCCTCCCGGCGGGAGGGCCCATGAGCAGTTCTTC. Protein product: CASSPPGGRAHEQFF.

To note about this clone: The same CDR3 arises from other DNA sequences in this sample as well. The V call is TRBV20-1, the J call TRBJ1-1; D ambiguous. V lost 3 bases, J lost 6 bases, and 8 bases lay in between. The CDR3 is 11 residues long. The germline V gene has CDR1 DFQATT and CDR2 SNEGSKA (reference sequence). CDR3 amino acids: CSASRRAEAFF. The CDR3 nucleotides are TGCAGTGCTAGTAGGCGGGCTGAAGCTTTCTTT.

A remark on this clone: Different DNA sequences within this sample yield the same CDR3. The gene calls are TRBV5-1 and TRBJ2-1; 11 bases are shared with TRBD2. The germline V gene encodes CDR1 SGHRS and CDR2 YFSETQ. After removal of 0 bases from V and 6 bases from J, the junction contained 2 bases not matched to a gene. The CDR3 is 15 residues long. The DNA for the CDR3 is TGCGCCAGCAGCTTGGAACTAGCGGGAGTCAATGAGCAGTTCTTC. Its protein product is CASSLELAGVNEQFF.

The gene calls are TRBV2 and TRBJ2-1; D possibly matches TRBD1 or TRBD2 (5 bases each). Germline V gene data show CDR1 as SNHLY and CDR2 as FYNNEI. The V end lost 2 bases, the J end lost 5 bases, and 10 bases lay between the germline ends. This CDR3 contains 14 residues. CDR3 sequence reads: CASSELRGNNEQFF. The CDR3 nucleotides read TGTGCCAGCAGTGAATTGAGGGGTAACAATGAGCAGTTCTTC.

This clone was observed a single time. The CDR3 protein is CASSVAPVSGQFF. CDR3 nucleotides: TGTGCCAGCAGTGTGGCTCCCGTCTCCGGGCAGTTCTTC. The chain is built from TRBV25-1 and TRBJ2-1; D ambiguous. CDR1 MGHDK and CDR2 SYGVNS come from the germline V gene. The CDR3 runs 13 residues. The V end was cut by 4 bases, the J end by 12 bases, with 16 bases between.

In DNA, the CDR3 is TGTGCCAGCAGCTTAGACAAGGGCTATGGCTACACCTTC. Translation gives CASSLDKGYGYTF. The V call is TRBV11-2, the J call TRBJ1-2; D gene ambiguous. Per the germline V gene, CDR1 is SGHAT and CDR2 is FQNNGV. Trimming stripped 0 bases from V and 4 bases from J, with 6 bases between. There are 13 residues in the CDR3. The complete variable domain, with remaining parts taken from reference TRBV11-2 and TRBJ1-2, reads EAGVAQSPRYKIIEKRQSVAFWCNPISGHATLYWYQQILGQGPKLLIQFQNNGVVDDSQLPKDRFSAERLKGVDSTLKIQPAKLEDSAVYLCASSLDKGYGYTFGSGTRLTVV.

This clone has only one observation. The chain combines TRBV2 with TRBJ1-1, with D unresolved. Trimming shortened V by 8 bases and J by 0 bases, and 10 bases separated the two germline ends. The CDR3 is made up of 13 amino acids. From germline, CDR1 is SNHLY and CDR2 FYNNEI. CDR3 protein: CASRTQVNTEAFF. The CDR3 DNA sequence: TGTGCCAGCCGGACCCAAGTGAACACTGAAGCTTTCTTT.

This chain joins TRBV28 and TRBJ2-1; a possible D gene is TRBD2 (5 bases). In germline, CDR1 is MDHEN, CDR2 SYDVKM. V was clipped by 6 bases and J by 0 bases, with 15 bases between them. This CDR3 is 16 amino acids long. CDR3 sequence reads: CASRPLDGSSYNEQFF. The CDR3 coding sequence is TGTGCCAGCAGACCTCTCGATGGGAGCTCCTACAATGAGCAGTTCTTC.

This rearrangement joins TRBV28 to TRBJ2-7; 7 nucleotides match TRBD1. Per the germline V gene, CDR1 is MDHEN and CDR2 is SYDVKM. The CDR3 covers 15 residues. V lost 2 bases and J lost 2; bases outside the gene matches: 6. CDR3 nucleotides: TGTGCCAGCAGTTTAGGGGGACAGCTACCCTACGAGCAGTACTTC. It yields the protein CASSLGGQLPYEQYF. The whole variable domain, filled in from reference TRBV28 and TRBJ2-7, reads DVKVTQSSRYLVKRTGEKVFLECVQDMDHENMFWYRQDPGLGLRLIYFSYDVKMKEKGDIPEGYSVSREKKERFSLILESASTNQTSMYLCASSLGGQLPYEQYFGPGTRLTVT.

The chain carries TRBV5-1 and TRBJ1-1; D is ambiguous. CDR1 is SGHRS, CDR2 YFSETQ, per germline. This CDR3 has 14 residues. V lost 1 base and J 1 base, leaving 8 bases between the germline ends. This CDR3 is CASSLLSTNTEAFF. The CDR3, as DNA: TGCGCCAGCAGCTTGTTATCGACGAACACTGAAGCTTTCTTT. The full variable domain, in which reference TRBV5-1 and TRBJ1-1 provide the parts outside the CDR3, is KAGVTQTPRYLIKTRGQQVTLSCSPISGHRSVSWYQQTPGQGLQFLFEYFSETQRNKGNFPGRFSGRQFSNSRSEMNVSTLELGDSALYLCASSLLSTNTEAFFGQGTRLTVV.

V is TRBV19 and J is TRBJ2-2, with D perhaps matching TRBD1 (5 bases). This CDR3 has 14 residues. CDR1 is LNHDA and CDR2 is SQIVND in the germline V gene (reference sequence). The V end lost 7 bases, the J end lost 6 bases, and 15 bases lay between the germline ends. CDR3 in DNA: TGTGCCAGTACCGAACAGGCTAGGGCCGGGGAGCTGTTTTTT. Amino acids: CASTEQARAGELFF.

This clone showed up just once. Different DNA sequences within this sample yield the same CDR3. V and J are TRBV28 and TRBJ2-7, with 10 bases identical to TRBD1. Per germline, CDR1 MDHEN and CDR2 SYDVKM. CDR3 length: 14 residues. V was clipped by 5 bases and J by 3 bases; unmatched bases: 4. The CDR3 is CASSLWTGGYEQYF. CDR3 DNA sequence: TGTGCCAGCAGTCTGTGGACAGGGGGCTACGAGCAGTACTTC.

This sequence joins TRBV9 and TRBJ1-1; D unresolved. The CDR3 totals 15 residues. Germline V gene sequence: CDR1 SGDLS, CDR2 YYNGEE. V lost 0 bases, J lost 4 bases, and 13 bases lay in between. CDR3 DNA: TGTGCCAGCAGCGTAGATGGGTATAGAGGCACTGAAGCTTTCTTT. Translation: CASSVDGYRGTEAFF.

Written as DNA, the CDR3 is TGTGCCAGCAGCCCCCTGGGTACCCTCTCTCTGACAGATACGCAGTATTTT. It specifies CASSPLGTLSLTDTQYF. The chain has TRBV28 and TRBJ2-3; D gene ambiguous. This CDR3 contains 17 residues. With 6 bases removed from V and 3 bases from J, the gap between germline ends came to 22 bases. Germline V gives CDR1 MDHEN, CDR2 SYDVKM.